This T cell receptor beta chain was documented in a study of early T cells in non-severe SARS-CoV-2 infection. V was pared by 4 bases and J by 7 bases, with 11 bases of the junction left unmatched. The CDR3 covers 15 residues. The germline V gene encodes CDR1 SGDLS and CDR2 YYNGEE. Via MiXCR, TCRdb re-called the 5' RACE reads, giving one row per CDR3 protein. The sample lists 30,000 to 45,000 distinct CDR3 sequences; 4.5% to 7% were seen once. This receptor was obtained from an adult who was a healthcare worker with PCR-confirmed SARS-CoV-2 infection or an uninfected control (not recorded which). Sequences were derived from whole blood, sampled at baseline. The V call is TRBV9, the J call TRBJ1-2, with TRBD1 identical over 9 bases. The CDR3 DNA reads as TGTGCCAGCAGCCCTAAGGCGGACAGGGGATTTGGCTACACCTTC. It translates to CASSPKADRGFGYTF.